The entry that follows covers one T cell receptor beta chain sequence. The data were taken from a study of blood T cell repertoires in COVID-19. At the level of the study: Both acute and convalescent COVID-19 samples were obtained from the United States, Italy and Spain. The cDNA or gDNA used as material had been derived from T cells, B-cell-depleted T cells, or PBMCs.

The CDR3 contains 15 residues. In germline, CDR1 is MNHEY, CDR2 SMNVEV (reference sequence). V was pared by 5 bases and J by 0 bases, with 13 bases between. In the authors' workflow: Amplification of reference gene primers provided the estimated nucleated cell counts. Some clones are missing from TCRdb's copy, which holds only in-frame ones; the method was immunoSEQ multiplex PCR. V and J calls and clone size follow that table, whereas D and trimming were derived from the DNA. The sample lists about 120,000 clones; approximately 85% were seen once. The chain carries TRBV27 and TRBJ1-1; tentatively, D is TRBD1 (6 bases). Sequenced sample: peripheral blood. The clonotype originates from a human donor in a cohort sampled during active COVID-19. The CDR3, as DNA: TGTGCCAGCAGTCTGGGGACATTCATGAACACTGAAGCTTTCTTT. Protein: CASSLGTFMNTEAFF.